A single T cell receptor (beta chain) is shown here with its context. What it recognizes is unknown. V lost 5 bases, J lost 8 bases, and 12 bases stayed unmatched. This CDR3 comprises 15 residues. The germline V gene encodes CDR1 SEHNR and CDR2 FQNEAQ (reference sequence). TCRdb ran MiXCR on the reads and lists one entry per CDR3 protein. The sample holds approximately 730,000 distinct CDR3 sequences, around 29% seen once. This record belongs to a study of T cell repertoires in cytomegalovirus infection. As for the study in general: The study used recently identified HLA-C-restricted and well-studied HLA-B-restricted CMV epitopes.

Points from the study as a whole: Dominant in the ex vivo response were TCR beta clonotypes restricted by HLA-C and specific for CMV.

The genes are TRBV7-9 and TRBJ2-1; 7 bases are shared with TRBD1. The clonotype originates from a human donor in good health (CMV status not recorded). Some clones in this sample may be carry-over from other donors' samples. Sample: cultured CD8+ T cells from PBMCs, taken from culture after CMV antigen stimulation. The DNA of the CDR3 is TGTGCCAGCAGCGTAAGGGACAGCCAGGGCGATGAGCAGTTCTTC. It codes for CASSVRDSQGDEQFF.